Described below is a single T cell receptor beta chain sequence and its context. This specimen belongs to a study of blood T cell repertoires in COVID-19. Study information: COVID-19 samples, acute and convalescent, were from the United States, Italy and Spain.

This CDR3 comprises 15 residues. CDR1 and CDR2 from the germline V gene are SGHTA and FQGNSA. V lost 4 bases and J lost 3; bases outside the gene matches: 4. Participants were aged roughly 18 to 89 years, lived in around 25 US areas, and enrolled virtually. Original processing methods: How many nucleated cells were present was estimated from reference gene primer amplification. Using immunoSEQ multiplex PCR, the repertoire was profiled, and TCRdb retains in-frame clones only, with some absent. V, J and clone size are taken as reported in that table, and D and trimming were inferred from the DNA itself. Of 150,000 to 190,000 clones listed, 80% to 90% were seen once; the top ten hold about 7.7%.

The chain combines TRBV7-2 with TRBJ2-4, with 9 nucleotides matching TRBD2. The sample was PBMCs or T cells enriched from blood (not recorded which). The receptor was isolated from a man aged 50-60 years who had recovered from COVID-19. In DNA form, the CDR3 reads TGTGCCAGCAGCTCCGGACTAGCGAGCAAAAACATTCAGTACTTC. Translating gives CASSSGLASKNIQYF.